Listed below are T cell receptor beta chains from one sample, sequenced in a study of blood T cell repertoires in COVID-19. Here immunoSEQ multiplex PCR was the method, and the copy in TCRdb shows in-frame clones only, minus some. There are fewer than 100,000 clones in the sample; over 75% occur only once, and roughly 0.8% lies in the top ten. Sequencing was performed on peripheral blood. Receptors originate from a woman older than 75 with acute or convalescent COVID-19. The CDR3 runs from the conserved cysteine through the conserved F or W. D genes are given only for firm matches. Not all rows give a size; the values are once, few, many and, for expanded clones, a class.

j_gene: TRBJ2-3; abundance: NA; d_gene: TRBD2; v_gene: TRBV7-2; len: 15; CDR3aa: CASSYGGAPGDTQYF; CDR3nt: TGTGCCAGCAGCTACGGGGGGGCCCCAGGGGATACGCAGTATTTT
j_gene: TRBJ2-5; abundance: NA; d_gene: TRBD1; v_gene: TRBV29-1; len: 13; CDR3aa: CSVVGTGVETQYF; CDR3nt: TGCAGCGTTGTCGGGACAGGGGTGGAGACCCAGTACTTC
j_gene: TRBJ2-7; abundance: few; d_gene: TRBD1; v_gene: TRBV6-1; len: 15; CDR3aa: CASSESAGGMYEQYF; CDR3nt: TGTGCCAGCAGTGAATCCGCAGGGGGCATGTACGAGCAGTACTTC
j_gene: TRBJ2-3; abundance: NA; d_gene: TRBD2; v_gene: TRBV25-1; len: 15; CDR3aa: CASSGRGKGTDTQYF; CDR3nt: TGTGCCAGCAGTGGGCGGGGGAAGGGCACAGATACGCAGTATTTT
j_gene: TRBJ1-5; abundance: NA; d_gene: NA; v_gene: TRBV19; len: 13; CDR3aa: CASSIERNQPQHF; CDR3nt: TGTGCCAGTAGTATAGAGCGAAATCAGCCCCAGCATTTT
j_gene: TRBJ1-4; abundance: once; d_gene: TRBD1; v_gene: TRBV28; len: 16; CDR3aa: CASSAQGASTNEKLFF; CDR3nt: TGTGCCAGCAGTGCCCAGGGGGCCAGCACTAATGAAAAACTGTTTTTT
j_gene: TRBJ2-5; abundance: NA; d_gene: TRBD1; v_gene: TRBV7-9; len: 17; CDR3aa: CASSLGLRDRGPGTQYF; CDR3nt: TGTGCCAGCAGCTTGGGTTTGCGCGACAGGGGACCGGGGACCCAGTACTTC
j_gene: TRBJ2-7; abundance: once; d_gene: TRBD2; v_gene: TRBV10-3; len: 17; CDR3aa: CAIKTGTSGRAGNEQYF; CDR3nt: TGTGCCATCAAAACCGGGACTAGCGGGAGGGCGGGGAACGAGCAGTACTTC
j_gene: TRBJ1-6; abundance: NA; d_gene: NA; v_gene: TRBV12-5; len: 13; CDR3aa: CASGLVPTSPLHF; CDR3nt: TGTGCTAGTGGTTTGGTACCTACCTCACCCCTCCACTTT
j_gene: TRBJ2-7; abundance: NA; d_gene: NA; v_gene: TRBV12-3/TRBV12-4; len: 11; CDR3aa: CASSRGYEQYF; CDR3nt: TGTGCCAGCAGTCGGGGCTACGAGCAGTACTTC
j_gene: TRBJ2-7; abundance: NA; d_gene: TRBD2; v_gene: TRBV5-1; len: 14; CDR3aa: CASSLEAGGYEQYF; CDR3nt: TGCGCCAGCAGCTTGGAAGCGGGGGGTTACGAGCAGTACTTC
j_gene: TRBJ2-2; abundance: NA; d_gene: TRBD2; v_gene: TRBV9; len: 14; CDR3aa: CASRGLAITGELFF; CDR3nt: TGTGCCAGCAGGGGACTAGCGATCACCGGGGAGCTGTTTTTT
j_gene: TRBJ1-2; abundance: NA; d_gene: TRBD1; v_gene: TRBV6-1; len: 16; CDR3aa: CASSEQGVPKNYGYTF; CDR3nt: TGTGCCAGCAGTGAACAGGGGGTCCCAAAAAACTATGGCTACACCTTC
j_gene: TRBJ1-2; abundance: NA; d_gene: NA; v_gene: TRBV7-3; len: 15; CDR3aa: CASSQEYTGLNGYTF; CDR3nt: TGTGCCAGCAGCCAAGAGTACACAGGGTTGAATGGCTACACCTTC
j_gene: TRBJ2-3; abundance: few; d_gene: TRBD2; v_gene: TRBV5-4; len: 13; CDR3aa: CASNSGRYSTQYF; CDR3nt: TGTGCCAGCAACAGCGGGAGGTACAGTACGCAGTATTTT
j_gene: TRBJ2-3; abundance: NA; d_gene: TRBD2; v_gene: TRBV5-1; len: 14; CDR3aa: CASSQSGGADTQYF; CDR3nt: TGCGCCAGCAGCCAAAGCGGGGGGGCAGATACGCAGTATTTT
j_gene: TRBJ2-3; abundance: NA; d_gene: TRBD2; v_gene: TRBV18; len: 16; CDR3aa: CASSPIQRGGTDTQYF; CDR3nt: TGTGCCAGCTCACCAATCCAGCGGGGGGGTACAGATACGCAGTATTTT
j_gene: TRBJ1-1; abundance: once; d_gene: NA; v_gene: TRBV11-2; len: 15; CDR3aa: CASSLLGGRNTEAFF; CDR3nt: TGTGCCAGCAGCTTACTTGGAGGTAGGAACACTGAAGCTTTCTTT
j_gene: TRBJ1-2; abundance: NA; d_gene: TRBD1; v_gene: TRBV7-3; len: 15; CDR3aa: CASSLRGDSHYGYTF; CDR3nt: TGTGCCAGCAGCTTACGCGGGGACAGTCACTATGGCTACACCTTC
j_gene: TRBJ1-4; abundance: NA; d_gene: TRBD1; v_gene: TRBV5-1; len: 14; CDR3aa: CASSLRQGGEKLFF; CDR3nt: TGCGCCAGCAGCCTTAGACAGGGGGGCGAAAAACTGTTTTTT
j_gene: TRBJ1-2; abundance: NA; d_gene: NA; v_gene: TRBV18; len: 12; CDR3aa: CASSIGGAGYTF; CDR3nt: TGTGCCAGCTCCATAGGGGGGGCAGGCTACACCTTC
j_gene: TRBJ1-6; abundance: once; d_gene: NA; v_gene: TRBV5-1; len: 13; CDR3aa: CASSLEQNSPLHF; CDR3nt: TGCGCCAGCAGCTTGGAACAGAATTCACCCCTCCACTTT
j_gene: TRBJ1-1; abundance: NA; d_gene: NA; v_gene: TRBV21-1; len: 16; CDR3aa: CASSKAVSDMNTEAFF; CDR3nt: TGTGCCAGCAGCAAAGCAGTTTCGGACATGAACACTGAAGCTTTCTTT
j_gene: TRBJ2-4; abundance: NA; d_gene: TRBD2; v_gene: TRBV5-6; len: 19; CDR3aa: CASSLVRTSGSAAKNIQYF; CDR3nt: TGTGCCAGCAGCTTGGTTCGGACTAGCGGGAGTGCAGCCAAAAACATTCAGTACTTC
j_gene: TRBJ2-7; abundance: NA; d_gene: NA; v_gene: TRBV9; len: 14; CDR3aa: CASSPSRSLDEQYF; CDR3nt: TGTGCCAGCAGCCCTAGTCGGTCTTTGGACGAGCAGTACTTC
j_gene: TRBJ1-2; abundance: few; d_gene: TRBD1; v_gene: TRBV4-1; len: 15; CDR3aa: CASTRRQGPNYGYTF; CDR3nt: TGCGCCAGCACCCGCCGACAGGGGCCTAACTATGGCTACACCTTC
j_gene: TRBJ1-6; abundance: NA; d_gene: TRBD1; v_gene: TRBV5-4; len: 14; CDR3aa: CASSPGQSVSPLHF; CDR3nt: TGTGCCAGCAGTCCGGGACAGTCGGTTTCACCCCTCCACTTT
j_gene: TRBJ1-1; abundance: NA; d_gene: NA; v_gene: TRBV5-1; len: 14; CDR3aa: CASSPLGGSTEAFF; CDR3nt: TGCGCCAGCAGCCCCCTGGGGGGATCCACTGAAGCTTTCTTT
j_gene: TRBJ2-2; abundance: NA; d_gene: TRBD1; v_gene: TRBV4-2; len: 16; CDR3aa: CASSQVTGGNTGELFF; CDR3nt: TGTGCCAGCAGCCAAGTGACAGGGGGAAACACCGGGGAGCTGTTTTTT
j_gene: TRBJ2-6; abundance: NA; d_gene: TRBD1; v_gene: TRBV7-9; len: 14; CDR3aa: CASSLTSPGGPLTF; CDR3nt: TGTGCCAGCAGCTTAACCTCGCCAGGGGGCCCTCTGACTTTC
j_gene: TRBJ2-1; abundance: NA; d_gene: TRBD2; v_gene: TRBV5-1; len: 18; CDR3aa: CASSLFVLAGDSYNEQFF; CDR3nt: TGCGCCAGCAGCTTGTTTGTACTAGCGGGGGACTCCTACAATGAGCAGTTCTTC
j_gene: TRBJ2-7; abundance: once; d_gene: TRBD1; v_gene: TRBV18; len: 15; CDR3aa: CASSSLDRGGYEQYF; CDR3nt: TGTGCCAGCTCATCGTTGGACAGGGGTGGCTACGAGCAGTACTTC
j_gene: TRBJ2-1; abundance: NA; d_gene: NA; v_gene: TRBV3-1/TRBV3-2; len: 12; CDR3aa: CASSLFYNEQFF; CDR3nt: TGTGCCAGCAGCTTATTCTACAATGAGCAGTTCTTC
j_gene: TRBJ2-2; abundance: NA; d_gene: TRBD1; v_gene: TRBV3-1/TRBV3-2; len: 16; CDR3aa: CASSSRGQSPTGELFF; CDR3nt: TGTGCCAGCAGCAGCAGGGGACAGTCTCCCACCGGGGAGCTGTTTTTT
j_gene: TRBJ2-1; abundance: NA; d_gene: TRBD2; v_gene: TRBV30; len: 15; CDR3aa: CAWSVSSGSIHEQFF; CDR3nt: TGTGCCTGGAGTGTTTCTAGCGGGAGTATCCATGAGCAGTTCTTC
j_gene: TRBJ1-2; abundance: NA; d_gene: TRBD1; v_gene: TRBV7-9; len: 13; CDR3aa: CASSRQGNYGYTF; CDR3nt: TGTGCCAGCAGCCGACAGGGAAACTATGGCTACACCTTC
j_gene: TRBJ2-2; abundance: few; d_gene: NA; v_gene: TRBV6-5; len: 15; CDR3aa: CASRITGTKSGELFF; CDR3nt: TGTGCCAGCAGAATTACCGGGACAAAATCCGGGGAGCTGTTTTTT
j_gene: TRBJ2-4; abundance: NA; d_gene: NA; v_gene: TRBV2; len: 13; CDR3aa: CASKVEAKNIQYF; CDR3nt: TGTGCCAGCAAAGTAGAGGCCAAAAACATTCAGTACTTC
j_gene: TRBJ1-5; abundance: NA; d_gene: TRBD1; v_gene: TRBV6-2/TRBV6-3; len: 16; CDR3aa: CASSSLQGVSNQPQHF; CDR3nt: TGTGCCAGCAGTTCCCTACAGGGGGTGAGCAATCAGCCCCAGCATTTT
j_gene: TRBJ2-5; abundance: NA; d_gene: TRBD1; v_gene: TRBV6-1; len: 17; CDR3aa: CASSDRDRGWRSETQYF; CDR3nt: TGTGCCAGCAGTGACCGGGACAGGGGGTGGAGGTCAGAGACCCAGTACTTC
j_gene: TRBJ1-1; abundance: NA; d_gene: NA; v_gene: TRBV7-9; len: 15; CDR3aa: CASSSWDTTESEAFF; CDR3nt: TGTGCCAGCAGCTCGTGGGACACTACGGAGTCTGAAGCTTTCTTT
j_gene: TRBJ2-1; abundance: NA; d_gene: TRBD2; v_gene: TRBV10-1; len: 13; CDR3aa: CASSESRLAQQFF; CDR3nt: TGCGCCAGCAGTGAGTCCCGACTAGCGCAGCAGTTCTTC
j_gene: TRBJ1-2; abundance: NA; d_gene: NA; v_gene: TRBV6-5; len: 14; CDR3aa: CASNEVGQNYGYTF; CDR3nt: TGTGCCAGCAACGAAGTTGGACAGAACTATGGCTACACCTTC
j_gene: TRBJ2-2; abundance: NA; d_gene: TRBD2; v_gene: TRBV4-2; len: 16; CDR3aa: CASRTSGGQNTGELFF; CDR3nt: TGTGCCAGCAGGACTAGCGGGGGTCAGAACACCGGGGAGCTGTTTTTT
j_gene: TRBJ2-7; abundance: NA; d_gene: NA; v_gene: TRBV7-6; len: 15; CDR3aa: CASSPSGSGTYEQYF; CDR3nt: TGTGCCAGCAGCCCGAGTGGTAGCGGAACCTACGAGCAGTACTTC
j_gene: TRBJ2-1; abundance: NA; d_gene: TRBD2; v_gene: TRBV4-1; len: 18; CDR3aa: CASSQAGTSGRTYNEQFF; CDR3nt: TGCGCCAGCAGCCAAGCCGGGACTAGCGGGAGGACCTACAATGAGCAGTTCTTC
j_gene: TRBJ1-1; abundance: NA; d_gene: NA; v_gene: TRBV5-4; len: 15; CDR3aa: CASSLGTATYTEAFF; CDR3nt: TGTGCCAGCAGCTTGGGGACAGCAACCTACACTGAAGCTTTCTTT
j_gene: TRBJ2-3; abundance: NA; d_gene: TRBD1; v_gene: TRBV5-6; len: 13; CDR3aa: CASSWDSRDTQYF; CDR3nt: TGTGCCAGCAGCTGGGACAGTAGAGATACGCAGTATTTT
j_gene: TRBJ1-1; abundance: NA; d_gene: NA; v_gene: TRBV2; len: 13; CDR3aa: CASSGRENTEAFF; CDR3nt: TGTGCCAGCAGTGGGAGAGAAAACACTGAAGCTTTCTTT
j_gene: TRBJ1-6; abundance: NA; d_gene: TRBD1; v_gene: TRBV4-1; len: 21; CDR3aa: CASSQHPGQGATRSYNSPLHF; CDR3nt: TGCGCCAGCAGCCAACACCCGGGACAGGGGGCGACGAGGTCCTATAATTCACCCCTCCACTTT
j_gene: TRBJ1-1; abundance: NA; d_gene: NA; v_gene: TRBV2; len: 14; CDR3aa: CASCLMGGDTEAFF; CDR3nt: TGTGCCAGCTGCTTAATGGGGGGGGACACTGAAGCTTTCTTT
j_gene: TRBJ2-7; abundance: NA; d_gene: TRBD2; v_gene: TRBV11-1; len: 15; CDR3aa: CASSNVAGGSYEQYF; CDR3nt: TGTGCCAGCAGCAACGTAGCGGGAGGCTCCTACGAGCAGTACTTC
j_gene: TRBJ2-3; abundance: NA; d_gene: NA; v_gene: TRBV3-1/TRBV3-2; len: 18; CDR3aa: CASSQAGMRGGWADTQYF; CDR3nt: TGTGCCAGCAGCCAAGCGGGGATGAGGGGGGGCTGGGCAGATACGCAGTATTTT
j_gene: TRBJ2-1; abundance: NA; d_gene: NA; v_gene: TRBV19; len: 21; CDR3aa: CASSIPAGSASHSSSYNEQFF; CDR3nt: TGTGCCAGTAGTATTCCCGCGGGGTCAGCCAGCCACAGCAGCTCCTACAATGAGCAGTTCTTC
j_gene: TRBJ2-5; abundance: NA; d_gene: TRBD1; v_gene: TRBV6-6; len: 14; CDR3aa: CASSRTGIGETQYF; CDR3nt: TGTGCCAGCAGTAGGACAGGGATAGGGGAGACCCAGTACTTC